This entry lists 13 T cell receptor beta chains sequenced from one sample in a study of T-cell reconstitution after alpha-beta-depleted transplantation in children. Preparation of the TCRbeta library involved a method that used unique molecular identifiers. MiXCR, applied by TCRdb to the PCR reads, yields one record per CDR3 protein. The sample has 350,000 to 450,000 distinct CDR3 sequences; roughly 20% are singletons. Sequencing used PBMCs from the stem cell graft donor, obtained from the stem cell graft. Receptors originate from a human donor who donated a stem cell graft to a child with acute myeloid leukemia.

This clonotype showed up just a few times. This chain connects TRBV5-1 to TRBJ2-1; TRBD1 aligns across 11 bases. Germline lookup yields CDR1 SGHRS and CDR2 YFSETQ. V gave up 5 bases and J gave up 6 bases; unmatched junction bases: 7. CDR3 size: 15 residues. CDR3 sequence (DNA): TGCGCCAGCAGGGGGACAGGGGGTCTCCCCAATGAGCAGTTCTTC. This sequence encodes CASRGTGGLPNEQFF. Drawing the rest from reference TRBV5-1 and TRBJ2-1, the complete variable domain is KAGVTQTPRYLIKTRGQQVTLSCSPISGHRSVSWYQQTPGQGLQFLFEYFSETQRNKGNFPGRFSGRQFSNSRSEMNVSTLELGDSALYLCASRGTGGLPNEQFFGPGTRLTVL.

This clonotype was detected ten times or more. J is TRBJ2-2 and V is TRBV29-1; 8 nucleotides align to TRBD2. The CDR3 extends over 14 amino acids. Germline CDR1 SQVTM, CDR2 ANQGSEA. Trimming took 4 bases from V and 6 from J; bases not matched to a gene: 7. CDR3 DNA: TGCAGCGTTGGGCGGGAGGTAAACCCCGGGGAGCTGTTTTTT. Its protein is CSVGREVNPGELFF.

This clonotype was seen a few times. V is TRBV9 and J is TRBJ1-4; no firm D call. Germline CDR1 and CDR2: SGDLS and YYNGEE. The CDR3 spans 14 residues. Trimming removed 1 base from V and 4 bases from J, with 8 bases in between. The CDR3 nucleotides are TGTGCCAGCAGCGTACAACAGAGTAATGAAAAACTGTTTTTT. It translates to CASSVQQSNEKLFF.

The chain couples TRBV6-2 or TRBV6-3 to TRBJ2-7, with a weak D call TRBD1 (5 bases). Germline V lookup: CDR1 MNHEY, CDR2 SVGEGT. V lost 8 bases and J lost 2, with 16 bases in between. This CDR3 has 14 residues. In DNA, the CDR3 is TGTGCCAGCTTCACAGGACGGCAGCCCTACGAGCAGTACTTC. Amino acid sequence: CASFTGRQPYEQYF.

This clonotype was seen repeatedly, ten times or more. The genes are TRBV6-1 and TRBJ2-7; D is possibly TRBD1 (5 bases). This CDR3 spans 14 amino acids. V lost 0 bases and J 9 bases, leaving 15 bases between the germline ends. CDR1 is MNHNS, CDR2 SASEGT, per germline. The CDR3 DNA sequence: TGTGCCAGCAGTGAAGCGGTTCGTGGGGCCGGGCAGTACTTC. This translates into CASSEAVRGAGQYF.

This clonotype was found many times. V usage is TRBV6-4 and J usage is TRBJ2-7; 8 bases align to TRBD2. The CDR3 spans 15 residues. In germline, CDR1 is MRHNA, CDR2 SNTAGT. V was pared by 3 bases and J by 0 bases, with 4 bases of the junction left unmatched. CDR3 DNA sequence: TGTGCCAGCAGTGAGGCTAGCGGGCCCTCCTACGAGCAGTACTTC. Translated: CASSEASGPSYEQYF.

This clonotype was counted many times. The CDR3, as DNA: TGTGCCAGCAGCATGTACAGGGGCTCTACCTACGAGCAGTACTTC. Protein product: CASSMYRGSTYEQYF. V is TRBV27 and J is TRBJ2-7; 7 bases are a match to TRBD1. Germline lookup yields CDR1 MNHEY and CDR2 SMNVEV (reference sequence). With V trimmed by 6 bases and J by 2 bases, 10 bases remained unmatched. The CDR3 spans 15 residues.

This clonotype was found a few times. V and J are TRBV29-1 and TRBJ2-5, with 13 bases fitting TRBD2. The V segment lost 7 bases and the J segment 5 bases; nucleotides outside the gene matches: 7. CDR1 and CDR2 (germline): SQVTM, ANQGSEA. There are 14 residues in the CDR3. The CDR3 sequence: CSAAGLAGMETQYF. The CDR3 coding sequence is TGCAGCGCTGCGGGACTAGCGGGAATGGAGACCCAGTACTTC.

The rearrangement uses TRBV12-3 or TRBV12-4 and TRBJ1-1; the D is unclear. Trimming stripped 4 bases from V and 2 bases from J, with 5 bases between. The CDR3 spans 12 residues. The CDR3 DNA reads TGTGCCAGCAGTTCGTCCAACACTGAAGCTTTCTTT. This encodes CASSSSNTEAFF.

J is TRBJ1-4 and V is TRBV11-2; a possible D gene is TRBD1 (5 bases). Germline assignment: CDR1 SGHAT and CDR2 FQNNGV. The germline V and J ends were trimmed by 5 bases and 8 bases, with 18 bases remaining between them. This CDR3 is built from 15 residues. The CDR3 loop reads CASSDAGPTGEKLFF. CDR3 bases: TGTGCCAGCAGCGATGCGGGACCTACCGGAGAAAAACTGTTTTTT.

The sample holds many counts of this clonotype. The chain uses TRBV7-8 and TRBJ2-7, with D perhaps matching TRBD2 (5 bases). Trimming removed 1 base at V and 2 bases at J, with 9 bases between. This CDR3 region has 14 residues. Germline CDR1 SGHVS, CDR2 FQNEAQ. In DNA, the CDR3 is TGTGCCAGCAGCTTAGATACGGGAACCTACGAGCAGTACTTC. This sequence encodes CASSLDTGTYEQYF.

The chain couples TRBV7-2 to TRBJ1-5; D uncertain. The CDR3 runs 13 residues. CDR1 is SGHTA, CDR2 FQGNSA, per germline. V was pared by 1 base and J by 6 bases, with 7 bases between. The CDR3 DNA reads TGTGCCAGCAGCTTAGTGGACCGTCAGCCCCAGCATTTT. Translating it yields CASSLVDRQPQHF.

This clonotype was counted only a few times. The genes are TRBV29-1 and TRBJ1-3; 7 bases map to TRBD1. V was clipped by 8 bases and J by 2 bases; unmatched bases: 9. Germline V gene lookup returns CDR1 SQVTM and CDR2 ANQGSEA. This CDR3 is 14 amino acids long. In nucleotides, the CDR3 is TGCAGCACCTCAACAGGGGCAACTGGAAACACCATATATTTT. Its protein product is CSTSTGATGNTIYF.